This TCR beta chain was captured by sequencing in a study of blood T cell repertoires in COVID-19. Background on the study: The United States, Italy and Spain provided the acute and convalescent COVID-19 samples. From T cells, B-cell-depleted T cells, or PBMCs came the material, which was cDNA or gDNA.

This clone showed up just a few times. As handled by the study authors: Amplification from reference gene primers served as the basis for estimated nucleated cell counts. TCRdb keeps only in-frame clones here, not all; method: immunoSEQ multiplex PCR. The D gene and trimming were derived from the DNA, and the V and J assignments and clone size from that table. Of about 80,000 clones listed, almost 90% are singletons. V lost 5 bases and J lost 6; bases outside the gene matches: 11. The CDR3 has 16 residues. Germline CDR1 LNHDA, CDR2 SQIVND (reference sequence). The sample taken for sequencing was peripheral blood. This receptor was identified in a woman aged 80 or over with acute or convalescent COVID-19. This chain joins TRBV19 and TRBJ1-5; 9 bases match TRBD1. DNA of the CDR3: TGTGCCAGTAGTGTCGGACAGGGGATCGGTAGTCAGCCCCAGCATTTT. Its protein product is CASSVGQGIGSQPQHF.